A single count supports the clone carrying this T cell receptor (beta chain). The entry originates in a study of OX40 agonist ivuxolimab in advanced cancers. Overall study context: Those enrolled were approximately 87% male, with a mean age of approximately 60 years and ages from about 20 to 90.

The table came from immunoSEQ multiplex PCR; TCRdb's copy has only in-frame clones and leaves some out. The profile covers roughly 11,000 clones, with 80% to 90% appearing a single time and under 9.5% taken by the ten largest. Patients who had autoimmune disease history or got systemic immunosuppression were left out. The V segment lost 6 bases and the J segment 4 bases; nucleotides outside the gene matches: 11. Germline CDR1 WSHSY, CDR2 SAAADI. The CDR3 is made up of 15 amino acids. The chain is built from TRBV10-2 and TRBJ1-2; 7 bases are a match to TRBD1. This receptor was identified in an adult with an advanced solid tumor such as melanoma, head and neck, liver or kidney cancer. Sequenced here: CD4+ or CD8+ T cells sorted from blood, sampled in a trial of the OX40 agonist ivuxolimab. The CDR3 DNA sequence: TGCGCCAGCAGAGGACAGGCGGGGGTATCCTATGGCTACACCTTC. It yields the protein CASRGQAGVSYGYTF.